This is a list of T cell receptor beta chains from one sample in a study of T-cell memory formation after mild COVID-19. TCRdb re-called the 5' RACE reads with MiXCR, one entry per CDR3 protein. The sample has about 84,000 distinct CDR3 sequences; roughly 14% are singletons. The sequencing input was PBMCs or a T cell subset sorted from them (not recorded which). All receptors derive from an adult woman who had mild COVID-19 (a few samples of this study predate the infection). Cell type and time point are not known. The CDR3 runs from the conserved cysteine through the conserved F or W. A D gene is named only where the DNA matches it firmly. Where a row states a size, it is once, few, many or the class of an expanded clone; other rows omit it.

j_gene,len,abundance,d_gene,v_gene,CDR3aa,CDR3nt
TRBJ1-1,16,-,-,TRBV2,CASSEALQRFNTEAFF,TGTGCCAGCAGTGAAGCGCTTCAAAGATTTAACACTGAAGCTTTCTTT
TRBJ2-5,14,many,-,TRBV7-6,CASSLAGAQETQYF,TGTGCCAGCAGCTTGGCAGGGGCGCAAGAGACCCAGTACTTC
TRBJ2-3,18,-,TRBD2,TRBV6-1,CASSEILAGGNAHHTQYF,TGTGCCAGCAGTGAAATCCTAGCGGGAGGAAATGCACACCATACGCAGTATTTT
TRBJ2-7,14,few,-,TRBV6-5,CASSSTGSSYEQYF,TGTGCCAGCAGTTCGACAGGAAGCTCCTACGAGCAGTACTTC
TRBJ2-1,13,-,-,TRBV12-3/TRBV12-4,CASSLSPDNEQFF,TGTGCCAGCAGTTTGTCTCCCGACAATGAGCAGTTCTTC
TRBJ2-7,13,-,TRBD1,TRBV7-6,CASSIGTGYEQYF,TGTGCCAGCAGCATCGGGACAGGCTACGAGCAGTACTTC
TRBJ2-1,12,few,-,TRBV12-3/TRBV12-4,CASSPGSNEQFF,TGTGCCAGCAGCCCGGGGTCCAATGAGCAGTTCTTC
TRBJ1-1,15,-,-,TRBV4-2,CASSLSSRGETEAFF,TGTGCCAGCAGCCTTTCGTCCAGGGGAGAGACTGAAGCTTTCTTT
TRBJ2-1,15,-,TRBD2,TRBV7-8,CASSHETSGANEQFF,TGTGCCAGCAGCCATGAGACTAGCGGGGCGAATGAGCAGTTCTTC
TRBJ2-5,15,-,TRBD2,TRBV4-3,CASSLGLAVQETQYF,TGCGCCAGCAGCTTGGGACTAGCAGTTCAAGAGACCCAGTACTTC
TRBJ2-3,13,few,-,TRBV29-1,CSVDGNRRDTQYF,TGCAGCGTGGATGGGAACCGAAGGGATACGCAGTATTTT
TRBJ2-3,15,many,TRBD2,TRBV7-9,CASTGTSGDQDTQYF,TGTGCCAGCACCGGGACTAGCGGGGATCAGGATACGCAGTATTTT
TRBJ2-7,17,-,TRBD2,TRBV3-1,CASSPHPGLAGDYEQYF,TGTGCCAGCAGCCCTCACCCCGGACTAGCGGGAGACTACGAGCAGTACTTC
TRBJ2-7,13,-,-,TRBV12-3/TRBV12-4,CASSLQRDYEQYF,TGTGCCAGCAGTTTACAACGGGACTACGAGCAGTACTTC
TRBJ2-7,14,once,TRBD1,TRBV29-1,CSDEGQGETYEQYF,TGCAGCGATGAAGGGCAGGGGGAGACCTACGAGCAGTACTTC
TRBJ2-7,15,-,TRBD2,TRBV7-2,CASSLEAGAPYEQYF,TGTGCCAGCAGCTTAGAGGCGGGAGCCCCCTACGAGCAGTACTTC
TRBJ2-1,18,-,TRBD2,TRBV5-5,CASSLTSGDIPSYNEQFF,TGTGCCAGCAGCCTTACTAGCGGGGACATCCCCTCCTACAATGAGCAGTTCTTC
TRBJ2-3,16,few,TRBD2,TRBV15,CATSIGLAGRSVTQYF,TGTGCCACCAGCATAGGACTAGCGGGGCGTTCAGTTACGCAGTATTTT
TRBJ2-1,19,-,TRBD2,TRBV15,CATSREGKLAAGEYNEQFF,TGTGCCACCAGCAGAGAAGGGAAACTAGCAGCGGGGGAATACAATGAGCAGTTCTTC
TRBJ2-3,17,-,TRBD2,TRBV7-8,CACSLTFSGGAADTQYF,TGTGCCTGCAGCTTAACCTTTAGCGGGGGGGCGGCAGATACGCAGTATTTT
TRBJ1-2,15,few,-,TRBV7-9,CASSLPTGQDYGYTF,TGTGCCAGCAGCTTACCCACGGGTCAGGACTATGGCTACACCTTC
TRBJ1-5,14,few,TRBD1,TRBV4-1,CASSADRENQPQHF,TGCGCCAGCAGCGCGGACAGGGAAAATCAGCCCCAGCATTTT
TRBJ1-5,17,-,TRBD1,TRBV4-1,CASSQLPGQGNNQPQHF,TGCGCCAGCAGCCAATTACCGGGACAGGGGAACAATCAGCCCCAGCATTTT
TRBJ1-6,14,many,-,TRBV20-1,CSAQPRQDVSPLHF,TGCAGTGCCCAGCCCCGACAAGACGTGTCACCCCTCCACTTT
TRBJ2-5,15,-,-,TRBV6-5,CASRLLGLGQETQYF,TGTGCCAGCAGACTCCTGGGACTCGGGCAAGAGACCCAGTACTTC
TRBJ2-7,15,few,-,TRBV20-1,CSARDLGQPRHEQYF,TGCAGTGCTAGGGACCTAGGACAACCTCGTCACGAGCAGTACTTC
TRBJ2-3,15,once,-,TRBV7-7,CASSPTDSLTDTQYF,TGTGCCAGCAGCCCAACCGATTCCCTGACAGATACGCAGTATTTT
TRBJ2-1,16,few,TRBD2,TRBV12-3/TRBV12-4,CASSPPLAGPYNEQFF,TGTGCCAGCAGTCCCCCACTAGCGGGGCCCTACAATGAGCAGTTCTTC
TRBJ2-5,16,-,TRBD2,TRBV11-1,CASSSPTSGGAETQYF,TGTGCCAGCAGCTCTCCTACTAGCGGGGGGGCAGAGACCCAGTACTTC
TRBJ2-1,12,-,-,TRBV11-2,CASSQGGNEQFF,TGTGCCAGCAGCCAGGGGGGCAATGAGCAGTTCTTC
TRBJ2-7,15,-,TRBD2,TRBV19,CASSPVAGGPYEQYF,TGTGCCAGTAGTCCGGTAGCGGGAGGCCCCTACGAGCAGTACTTC
TRBJ1-2,15,-,TRBD1,TRBV20-1,CSARSWTGANYGYTF,TGCAGTGCTAGATCGTGGACAGGGGCGAACTATGGCTACACCTTC
TRBJ2-1,15,few,-,TRBV29-1,CSVVWLASSYNEQFF,TGCAGCGTTGTCTGGCTAGCGAGCTCCTACAATGAGCAGTTCTTC
TRBJ1-2,14,-,TRBD1,TRBV9,CASTRDRAHYGYTF,TGTGCCAGCACTCGGGACAGGGCTCACTATGGCTACACCTTC
TRBJ2-5,13,few,-,TRBV27,CASSFGVGWAQYF,TGTGCCAGCAGTTTTGGTGTTGGCTGGGCCCAGTACTTC
TRBJ2-3,17,-,-,TRBV7-6,CASSRPDILDDTDTQYF,TGTGCCAGCAGCAGACCGGACATCCTCGACGACACAGATACGCAGTATTTT
TRBJ1-1,16,few,-,TRBV5-1,CASSGAGREFQLVAFF,TGCGCCAGCAGTGGAGCGGGCAGGGAGTTCCAACTGGTAGCTTTCTTT
TRBJ2-7,15,many,-,TRBV5-1,CASSSPGTQTYEQYF,TGCGCCAGCAGCTCCCCGGGGACGCAAACCTACGAGCAGTACTTC
TRBJ2-7,12,-,-,TRBV7-9,CASTYSGQEQYF,TGTGCCAGCACCTATTCGGGCCAAGAGCAGTACTTC
TRBJ2-7,10,-,-,TRBV20-1,CSARRGEQYF,TGCAGTGCTAGAAGGGGAGAGCAGTACTTC
TRBJ1-2,14,-,-,TRBV7-9,CASSRGDFEGGYTF,TGTGCCAGCAGCCGCGGGGACTTCGAGGGTGGCTACACCTTC
TRBJ1-2,13,-,-,TRBV6-5,CASSYSSTVGYTF,TGTGCCAGCAGTTACTCATCGACAGTTGGCTACACCTTC